These 10 T cell receptor beta chains were all obtained from the same sample, sequenced in a study of blood T cell repertoires in COVID-19 (dated by TCRdb to the early 2020s). The method behind the library was the immunoSEQ multiplex PCR assay. Drawn from immuneACCESS, this table holds only the in-frame rearrangements with V and J called that TCRdb kept. Clones are partly lost; checked studies trace under half to an unresolved V gene and leave the rest unexplained. For this sample there are 360,000 or so clones; less than 90% appear just once. The ten largest clones take up approximately 5% of the sample. The specimen sequenced was PBMCs or T cells enriched from blood (not recorded which). These receptor sequences come from a woman aged 50 to 60 who had recovered from COVID-19.

This chain connects TRBV6-2 or TRBV6-3 to TRBJ1-2, with 8 bases identical to TRBD1. The CDR3 runs 12 residues. With V trimmed by 7 bases and J by 6 bases, 4 bases remained unmatched. Germline loops: CDR1 MNHEY, CDR2 SVGEGT. In DNA, the CDR3 is TGTGCCAGCACCCCACAGGGGGATGGCTACACCTTC. It yields the protein CASTPQGDGYTF.

J is TRBJ1-6 and V is TRBV7-2; possibly TRBD1 for D (5 bases). The germline V gene has CDR1 SGHTA and CDR2 FQGNSA. The CDR3 length is 14 residues. The ends were cut back, 2 bases at V and 5 bases at J, with 7 bases in the middle. DNA of the CDR3: TGTGCCAGCAGCTTATCAGGGCATAATTCACCCCTCCACTTT. Translated: CASSLSGHNSPLHF.

The chain recombines TRBV30 with TRBJ1-2; D may be TRBD1 (5 bases). CDR1 GTSNPN and CDR2 SVGIG come from the germline V gene (reference sequence). This CDR3 region has 14 residues. V lost 1 base, J lost 0 bases, and 9 bases lay in between. The CDR3 DNA reads as TGTGCCTGGAGTGCAGACAGCCCTAACTATGGCTACACCTTC. This sequence encodes CAWSADSPNYGYTF.

This clone was seen a few times. This chain connects TRBV19 to TRBJ2-7, with 10 bases that match TRBD1. V gave up 4 bases and J gave up 5 bases; unmatched junction bases: 11. Germline lookup yields CDR1 LNHDA and CDR2 SQIVND (reference sequence). The length of the CDR3 is 16 residues. This CDR3 is CASSTPGQGYINEQYF. The CDR3 DNA sequence: TGTGCCAGTAGTACACCGGGACAGGGGTATATCAACGAGCAGTACTTC.

The chain recombines TRBV7-2 with TRBJ2-1, with a possible D match to TRBD2 (6 bases). This CDR3 region has 13 residues. V was pared by 4 bases and J by 7 bases, with 11 bases between. CDR1 SGHTA and CDR2 FQGNSA come from the germline V gene. DNA of the CDR3: TGTGCCAGCAGCTCCCCGGGAGCGAATGAGCAGTTCTTC. Translating it yields CASSSPGANEQFF.

J is TRBJ1-2 and V is TRBV5-6, with TRBD1 as a possible D gene (5 bases). V was shortened by 0 bases and J by 4 bases, with 7 bases between the two germline ends. The CDR3 loop spans 13 amino acids. Germline V gene data show CDR1 as SGHDT and CDR2 as YYEEEE. The CDR3 spells CASSLGRGYGYTF. CDR3 nucleotide sequence: TGTGCCAGCAGCTTGGGAAGGGGCTATGGCTACACCTTC.

V gene TRBV30 combines with J gene TRBJ2-5; 8 nucleotides line up with TRBD2. Germline lookup yields CDR1 GTSNPN and CDR2 SVGIG (reference sequence). The CDR3 consists of 16 residues. Losses at the gene ends were 1 base for V and 1 base for J; bases not matched to a gene: 8. DNA of the CDR3: TGTGCCTGGAGTGCGATCCGGGGGGGCATCCAAGAGACCCAGTACTTC. It yields the protein CAWSAIRGGIQETQYF.

The rearrangement links TRBV11-3 to TRBJ2-3; D not resolved. Germline V lookup: CDR1 SGHNT, CDR2 YENEEA. The germline V and J ends were trimmed by 3 bases and 0 bases, with 10 bases remaining between them. There are 15 residues in the CDR3. CDR3 residues: CASSFARHSTDTQYF. The CDR3 DNA follows: TGTGCCAGCAGCTTTGCAAGACATAGCACAGATACGCAGTATTTT.

V and J are TRBV10-3 and TRBJ1-5, with TRBD1 matching over 11 bases. Germline V lookup: CDR1 ENHRY, CDR2 SYGVKD. The V gene end was trimmed by 10 bases and the J gene end by 2 bases; junction bases not matched to a gene: 10. There are 16 residues in the CDR3. Here the CDR3 DNA reads TGTGCCACTTGGACAGGGGGCGTTATGGGCAATCAGCCCCAGCATTTT. This codes for CATWTGGVMGNQPQHF.

The chain is built from TRBV4-3 and TRBJ2-1; TRBD2 aligns across 7 bases. V lost 1 base and J lost 0; bases outside the gene matches: 6. This CDR3 contains 17 residues. Germline V gene sequence: CDR1 LGHNA, CDR2 YSLEER. CDR3 residues: CASSQGEAGNSYNEQFF. In DNA form, the CDR3 reads TGCGCCAGCAGCCAAGGGGAAGCGGGGAACTCCTACAATGAGCAGTTCTTC.